This T cell receptor beta chain was identified in a study of long-term antiretroviral therapy in people with HIV. The CDR3 totals 16 residues. Trimming removed 5 bases at V and 6 bases at J, with 19 bases between. The germline V gene has CDR1 SGHAT and CDR2 FQDESV (reference sequence). Samples were assayed with immunoSEQ v3.0 at survey level. The data were produced by immunoSEQ multiplex PCR, yet TCRdb's version contains in-frame clones alone and is incomplete. The repertoire holds some 28,000 clones, 86% seen once, with 4.8% in the top ten. The chain combines TRBV11-1 with TRBJ2-2; a weak D match, TRBD2 (5 bases). The starting material was unsorted PBMCs, obtained 0.8 years after starting antiretroviral therapy. The TCR originated in a woman in her thirties with HIV. CDR3 DNA sequence: TGTGCCAGCAGCCACAACTCGGCGGAGGTGGCCGGGGAGCTGTTTTTT. It specifies CASSHNSAEVAGELFF.